This TCR beta chain was documented in a study of T cell repertoires in aging, cancer and after chemotherapy. In the study overall: Over several months to years, re-sampled healthy donor repertoires clearly shared clones. The full dataset contained roughly 9 million TCR reads. The study's findings and limits: Healthy donors lost TCR diversity with age mainly through richness, cancer patients through richness and evenness.

TCR beta rearrangements were amplified from peripheral blood genomic DNA. A mixed TRB-A/B primer pool amplified rearranged TRB by multiplex touch-down PCR. One entry per CDR3 protein, called by TCRdb with MiXCR from the multiplex PCR reads. The sample records roughly 12,000 distinct CDR3 sequences, less than 40% being singletons. This CDR3 spans 15 amino acids. Germline values: CDR1 DFQATT, CDR2 SNEGSKA (reference sequence). With 5 bases removed from V and 8 bases from J, the gap between germline ends came to 22 bases. A note on this clonotype: What it binds is not known.

The chain joins TRBV20-1 to TRBJ2-1; D not certain. The TCR comes from a human donor in good health. The donor label of this sample is uncertain. Sequenced material: blood. CDR3 residues: CSALTLDRLEHEQFF. The CDR3 DNA reads TGCAGTGCTCTCACTCTCGACCGACTTGAGCATGAGCAGTTCTTC.